The 20 T cell receptor beta chains listed next were all sequenced from one sample in a study of cytomegalovirus exposure and HLA in healthy donors. Libraries were prepared by immunoSEQ multiplex PCR; TCRdb keeps only in-frame clonotypes and omits some of them. The sample contains some 110,000 clones, about 83% of which appear only once. Specimen: PBMCs. The receptors were sampled from a man aged 18-30 years in good health and CMV-seronegative.

The J gene is TRBJ2-7, the V gene TRBV5-1, with 7 bases lining up with TRBD2. Germline trimming cut 0 bases from V and 3 bases from J; bases unmatched to any gene: 6. There are 15 residues in the CDR3. Germline lookup yields CDR1 SGHRS and CDR2 YFSETQ. CDR3 in DNA: TGCGCCAGCAGCTTGGATCGGGGGGTCGGCTACGAGCAGTACTTC. Translation gives CASSLDRGVGYEQYF.

The genes are TRBV6-1 and TRBJ2-3; 11 bases fit TRBD1. With 5 bases clipped from V and 6 bases from J, the junction kept 7 bases outside the gene matches. Per the germline V gene, CDR1 is MNHNS and CDR2 is SASEGT. The CDR3 sequence is 15 residues long. The CDR3 region has the DNA TGTGCCAGCAGTACCGGGACAGGGGGTCACGATACGCAGTATTTT. As protein: CASSTGTGGHDTQYF.

The chain uses TRBV4-1 and TRBJ2-2; D is possibly TRBD2 (6 bases). Germline CDR1 reads MGHRA; CDR2 reads YSYEKL. Trimming pared 0 bases from V and 1 base from J, leaving 12 bases between. There are 17 residues in the CDR3. CDR3 residues: CASSQDFGGVNTGELFF. In DNA form, the CDR3 reads TGCGCCAGCAGCCAAGACTTTGGCGGGGTGAACACCGGGGAGCTGTTTTTT.

The chain recombines TRBV7-9 with TRBJ1-2; the D gene is possibly TRBD1 (5 bases). Germline-derived CDR1 and CDR2 are SEHNR and FQNEAQ (reference sequence). Trimming shortened V by 5 bases and J by 6 bases, and 22 bases separated the two germline ends. The CDR3 sequence is 16 residues long. CDR3 sequence (DNA): TGTGCCAGCAGCCAGCGAATCAAGGGGCTAGGGGATGGCTACACCTTC. This sequence encodes CASSQRIKGLGDGYTF.

As DNA, the CDR3 is TGCAGCGTTTTTGTTGGGGGACTAGCGGGAGAAGTGGGCACAGATACGCAGTATTTT. Amino acids: CSVFVGGLAGEVGTDTQYF. The chain employs TRBV29-1 and TRBJ2-3; 14 nucleotides align to TRBD2. With 5 bases clipped from V and 1 base from J, the junction kept 14 bases outside the gene matches. This CDR3 region has 19 residues. From germline, CDR1 is SQVTM and CDR2 ANQGSEA.

This sequence joins TRBV2 and TRBJ2-3; 12 nucleotides align to TRBD2. CDR3 size: 16 residues. With V trimmed by 6 bases and J by 2 bases, 6 bases remained unmatched. Germline V CDR1 and CDR2: SNHLY, FYNNEI. In DNA form, the CDR3 reads TGTGCCAGCAGGCTAGCGGGGGGGCGCATCACAGATACGCAGTATTTT. It specifies CASRLAGGRITDTQYF.

The V gene is TRBV19, the J gene TRBJ1-2, with 9 bases matching TRBD1. The CDR3 is made up of 13 amino acids. Trimming removed 5 bases from V and 8 bases from J; junction bases left unmatched: 6. Germline loops: CDR1 LNHDA, CDR2 SQIVND (reference sequence). The chain's CDR3 is CASSPGTGSGYTF. The CDR3 bases are TGTGCCAGTAGTCCCGGGACAGGGTCGGGCTACACCTTC.

The chain uses TRBV7-2 and TRBJ2-1; TRBD1 aligns across 7 bases. V lost 2 bases and J lost 7; bases outside the gene matches: 5. This CDR3 is built from 14 residues. CDR1 is SGHTA and CDR2 is FQGNSA in the germline V gene. CDR3 residues: CASSLSGGPNEQFF. The CDR3 DNA reads as TGTGCCAGCAGCTTATCAGGGGGACCAAATGAGCAGTTCTTC.

The chain joins TRBV7-9 to TRBJ2-7; TRBD2 matches at 14 bases. The CDR3 covers 16 residues. The junction had 6 bases not matched to a gene; V was cut back by 4 bases and J by 4 bases. Germline CDR1 reads SEHNR; CDR2 reads FQNEAQ (reference sequence). The CDR3 region has the DNA TGTGCCAGCAGCTCCGGGACTAGCGGGAGAAAATACGAGCAGTACTTC. Protein product: CASSSGTSGRKYEQYF.

The chain uses TRBV2 and TRBJ2-7, with 14 bases lining up with TRBD2. CDR1 and CDR2 from the germline V gene are SNHLY and FYNNEI. This CDR3 spans 16 amino acids. J was trimmed by 4 bases and V by 6 bases; bases with no gene match: 8. In nucleotides, the CDR3 is TGTGCCAGCAGCTCGGGACTAGCGGGAGCTATGTACGAGCAGTACTTC. Its protein is CASSSGLAGAMYEQYF.

The chain has TRBV2 and TRBJ1-1; the match to TRBD1 covers 9 bases. The V segment lost 6 bases and the J segment 5 bases; nucleotides outside the gene matches: 13. CDR1 is SNHLY, CDR2 FYNNEI, per germline. CDR3 length: 16 residues. The CDR3 coding sequence is TGTGCCAGCAGAACCGGGACAGGGACGATGAGAACTGAAGCTTTCTTT. Protein product: CASRTGTGTMRTEAFF.

The DNA of the CDR3 is TGTGCCAGTAGTATCGGGGGGGGGAGGCACGAGCAGTACTTC. Its translation is CASSIGGGRHEQYF. J is TRBJ2-7 and V is TRBV19; 8 bases match TRBD2. CDR1 and CDR2 (germline): LNHDA, SQIVND (reference sequence). This CDR3 has 14 amino acids. The J segment lost 5 bases and the V segment lost 3 bases, leaving 6 bases of the junction unmatched.

This chain joins TRBV19 and TRBJ1-1; possible D gene TRBD1, 6 bases. Germline V gene lookup returns CDR1 LNHDA and CDR2 SQIVND (reference sequence). The V and J ends lost 6 bases and 7 bases respectively, with 15 bases between them. The CDR3 sequence is 13 residues long. The CDR3 sequence is CASRYTTGVEAFF. The DNA of the CDR3 is TGTGCCAGTAGATACACGACAGGCGTTGAAGCTTTCTTT.

This clone was counted between two and nine times. The chain links TRBV27 to TRBJ1-2, with 7 bases lining up with TRBD1. Germline V gene data show CDR1 as MNHEY and CDR2 as SMNVEV (reference sequence). This CDR3 has 13 residues. The junction had 7 bases not matched to a gene; V was cut back by 5 bases and J by 7 bases. The CDR3 nucleotides are TGTGCCAGCAGTCGGAACCAGGGGGGTGGCTACACCTTC. This gives the protein CASSRNQGGGYTF.

The chain uses TRBV7-9 and TRBJ2-1; TRBD2 is a possible D gene (6 bases). The CDR3 extends over 14 amino acids. Deletions cut 5 bases from V and 5 bases from J, with 13 bases between. Germline-derived CDR1 and CDR2 are SEHNR and FQNEAQ (reference sequence). The CDR3 reads CASSRGSVNNEQFF. The CDR3, as DNA: TGTGCCAGCAGCCGGGGGTCAGTGAACAATGAGCAGTTCTTC.

The chain couples TRBV2 to TRBJ2-7, with 9 bases that match TRBD1. The CDR3 is 14 residues long. V was clipped by 5 bases and J by 4 bases; unmatched bases: 6. Germline V gene sequence: CDR1 SNHLY, CDR2 FYNNEI. The CDR3 sequence is CASSPRDRVYEQYF. The CDR3 region has the DNA TGTGCCAGCAGTCCCCGGGACAGGGTGTACGAGCAGTACTTC.

This clone occurred once. V usage is TRBV5-1 and J usage is TRBJ2-1; 15 bases align to TRBD2. There are 14 residues in the CDR3. Trimming at V came to 4 bases and at J to 9 bases, leaving 2 bases not matched to a gene. Germline V gives CDR1 SGHRS, CDR2 YFSETQ. The chain's CDR3 is CASSEGLAGGEQFF. CDR3 nucleotide sequence: TGCGCCAGCAGCGAGGGACTAGCGGGGGGTGAGCAGTTCTTC. The variable domain in full, with the rest retrieved from reference TRBV5-1 and TRBJ2-1, is KAGVTQTPRYLIKTRGQQVTLSCSPISGHRSVSWYQQTPGQGLQFLFEYFSETQRNKGNFPGRFSGRQFSNSRSEMNVSTLELGDSALYLCASSEGLAGGEQFFGPGTRLTVL.

DNA of the CDR3: TGCGCCAGCAGCTTGGCGGGGGGTAGCCCCAGGGGCTCCTACGAGCAGTACTTC. It specifies CASSLAGGSPRGSYEQYF. The chain is built from TRBV5-1 and TRBJ2-7, with a possible D match to TRBD2 (7 bases). The CDR3 has 18 amino acids. Trimming took off 0 bases at V and 0 bases at J, with 19 bases between the two ends. Germline V gene lookup returns CDR1 SGHRS and CDR2 YFSETQ.

This clone was counted only a few times. The CDR3 DNA reads as TGTGCCAGCAGCGCCACAGGGAGCTCTGGAAACACCATATATTTT. Protein: CASSATGSSGNTIYF. The chain links TRBV9 to TRBJ1-3; TRBD1 is a possible D gene (6 bases). The V gene lost 3 bases and the J gene lost 0 bases, with 10 bases spanning the gap. Germline lookup yields CDR1 SGDLS and CDR2 YYNGEE. This CDR3 region has 15 residues. The variable domain in full, with the rest retrieved from reference TRBV9 and TRBJ1-3, is DSGVTQTPKHLITATGQRVTLRCSPRSGDLSVYWYQQSLDQGLQFLIQYYNGEERAKGNILERFSAQQFPDLHSELNLSSLELGDSALYFCASSATGSSGNTIYFGEGSWLTVV.

The chain is built from TRBV6-1 and TRBJ1-3; possible D gene TRBD1, 6 bases. Deletions cut 6 bases from V and 2 bases from J, with 11 bases between. The CDR3 spans 14 residues. Germline loops: CDR1 MNHNS, CDR2 SASEGT. As DNA, the CDR3 is TGTGCCAGCAGGGAACAGGGCACTGGAAACACCATATATTTT. The encoded protein is CASREQGTGNTIYF.